This is a list of T cell receptor beta chains from one sample in a study of type 1 regulatory T cells. TCRdb processed the reads anew with MiXCR; each CDR3 protein has one entry. Of approximately 23,000 distinct CDR3 sequences in the sample, around 77% were seen once. For these TCRs, the target antigens are not known. The sequencing sample was made of cultured T cells, either the whole culture or a sorted T cell fraction (not recorded which). The receptor set was obtained from a human donor in good health. CDR3s include the opening cysteine and the closing phenylalanine or tryptophan. Each record gives: CDR3 DNA, CDR3 protein, clone size, D gene, J gene, V gene. A D gene is named only where the DNA matches it firmly. Rows give clone size only sometimes, using once, few, many, or a class for an expanded clone.

TGTGCCAGCAGCGCCTCGACAGGGAACAACACTGAAGCTTTCTTT	CASSASTGNNTEAFF	-	TRBD1	TRBJ1-1	TRBV7-7
TGTGCCACCAGTGATCTGAAGCGGGGGGCCTACAATGAGCAGTTCTTC	CATSDLKRGAYNEQFF	once	TRBD2	TRBJ2-1	TRBV24-1
TGTGCCAGCAGCCAGTTAACCGGTCAGCCCCAGCATTTT	CASSQLTGQPQHF	few	-	TRBJ1-5	TRBV4-2
TGTGCCAGCAGCTTCACCGGGACTCCGGGCACAGATACGCAGTATTTT	CASSFTGTPGTDTQYF	-	-	TRBJ2-3	TRBV7-8
TGTGCCACCAGTGATCTAGGACAGGGGAAATACAATGAGCAGTTCTTC	CATSDLGQGKYNEQFF	few	TRBD1	TRBJ2-1	TRBV24-1
TGCGCCAGCAGCTTGGCAGGGCTCGCGAACACCGGGGAGCTGTTTTTT	CASSLAGLANTGELFF	-	-	TRBJ2-2	TRBV5-1
TGTGCCAGCTCACCACTTATGGACACGAGCTCTGGAAACACCATATATTTT	CASSPLMDTSSGNTIYF	-	-	TRBJ1-3	TRBV18
TGCAGTGCTAGAGGATCAGATACGCAGTATTTT	CSARGSDTQYF	few	-	TRBJ2-3	TRBV20-1
TGTGCCAGCAGCCAAACAGGGTTCAATTCACCCCTCCACTTT	CASSQTGFNSPLHF	-	-	TRBJ1-6	TRBV11-2
TGCAGTGCTAGTTATCCGTCGACAGGGGGATTTTACGAGCAGTACTTC	CSASYPSTGGFYEQYF	-	TRBD1	TRBJ2-7	TRBV20-1
TGTGCCAGCAGCTTAGATTTACAGGCGCAGTACTTC	CASSLDLQAQYF	-	-	TRBJ2-7	TRBV7-9
TGCAGTGCTAGAGAACCGGGACTAGCGGGGGGGACCAGGACCCAGTACTTC	CSAREPGLAGGTRTQYF	-	TRBD2	TRBJ2-5	TRBV20-1
TGTGCCAGCAGCCAAGATGGGGGTTCACCCCTCCACTTT	CASSQDGGSPLHF	-	-	TRBJ1-6	TRBV3-1
TGTGCCAGCAGCCGGGACTTAAATCAGCCCCAGCATTTT	CASSRDLNQPQHF	-	-	TRBJ1-5	TRBV2
TGTGCCAGCAGCTTTGGGCTAGCGGAAGAGACCCAGTACTTC	CASSFGLAEETQYF	few	TRBD2	TRBJ2-5	TRBV5-5
TGCAGTGCTAGGACCTCCAGTCCCAAACTCTACAATGAGCAGTTCTTC	CSARTSSPKLYNEQFF	once	-	TRBJ2-1	TRBV20-1
TGTGCCAGCAGTCCCTCCCAGGATAGCGCGGTTGTTTCCCAGTACTTC	CASSPSQDSAVVSQYF	-	-	TRBJ2-5	TRBV27
TGTGCCAGTAGTCGTGCGGGGGGACCCTACGAGCAGTACTTC	CASSRAGGPYEQYF	-	TRBD2	TRBJ2-7	TRBV12-3/TRBV12-4
TGTGCCTGGAGGGGACAGGGGCGGAATGAGCAGTTCTTC	CAWRGQGRNEQFF	-	TRBD1	TRBJ2-1	TRBV30
TGTGCCAGCAGTTACTACCCTAGCGGGGGTACCTTGAACACCGGGGAGCTGTTTTTT	CASSYYPSGGTLNTGELFF	-	TRBD2	TRBJ2-2	TRBV6-2/TRBV6-3
TGTGCCAGCAGCCTAGGGGACAGGGGGTACCAAGAGACCCAGTACTTC	CASSLGDRGYQETQYF	-	TRBD1	TRBJ2-5	TRBV7-6
TGTGCCAGCAGCCCTTACCGTGAGACAGGGGATAATGAGCAGTTCTTC	CASSPYRETGDNEQFF	-	TRBD1	TRBJ2-1	TRBV11-2
TGTGCCAGCAGCTCTAGAGCGGGGTCGTCCTACAATGAGCAGTTCTTC	CASSSRAGSSYNEQFF	-	TRBD2	TRBJ2-1	TRBV11-3
TGCAGTGCTAGAAAGCCCGGGACAGGGGATGGCTACACCTTC	CSARKPGTGDGYTF	-	TRBD1	TRBJ1-2	TRBV20-1
TGTGCCAGCAGCCAGCAACTGATAACTGGGGCCAACGTCCTGACTTTC	CASSQQLITGANVLTF	few	-	TRBJ2-6	TRBV4-2
TGTGCCAGCAGCCAAGATTGGAGGGATACGCAGTATTTT	CASSQDWRDTQYF	-	-	TRBJ2-3	TRBV4-2
TGCAGTGCTAGGGCTAGGCTAGCGGGGGGGATCCGCTACAATGAGCAGTTCTTC	CSARARLAGGIRYNEQFF	-	TRBD2	TRBJ2-1	TRBV20-1
TGTGCCAGCAGGAAAGACAGGGTCGCAGATACGCAGTATTTT	CASRKDRVADTQYF	-	TRBD1	TRBJ2-3	TRBV6-1
TGTGCCAGCAGTGCCGGGACAGGGGGTTACTATGGCTACACCTTC	CASSAGTGGYYGYTF	-	TRBD1	TRBJ1-2	TRBV6-1
TGTGCCAGCCCGACCCACGAGCAGTACTTC	CASPTHEQYF	-	-	TRBJ2-7	TRBV14
TGTGCCAGCAGCTTATCGCCGAGAGATACGCAGTATTTT	CASSLSPRDTQYF	-	-	TRBJ2-3	TRBV11-2
TGCGCCAGCAGCCAAGGGCAGGGGTCAACAGATACGCAGTATTTT	CASSQGQGSTDTQYF	-	-	TRBJ2-3	TRBV4-1
TGTGCCAGCAGCGCCGGGAGGTCGGGCACTGAAGCTTTCTTT	CASSAGRSGTEAFF	-	-	TRBJ1-1	TRBV7-3
TGCAGTGCTGCCTCGACAGGGAATAGCAATCAGCCCCAGCATTTT	CSAASTGNSNQPQHF	-	TRBD1	TRBJ1-5	TRBV20-1
TGTGCCAGCAGCGCCAGGGGCACGAGCTCTGGAAACACCATATATTTT	CASSARGTSSGNTIYF	few	-	TRBJ1-3	TRBV7-2
TGTGCCAGCACAGGGTCTAACTATGGCTACACCTTC	CASTGSNYGYTF	few	-	TRBJ1-2	TRBV21-1
TGCAGTGCTAGGCGATGGGCAGGGGTCGAGACCCAGTACTTC	CSARRWAGVETQYF	-	-	TRBJ2-5	TRBV20-1
TGTGCCAGCTCAACCCGTCTCCAGGGAAATACTGAAGCTTTCTTT	CASSTRLQGNTEAFF	once	-	TRBJ1-1	TRBV27
TGTGCCAGCAGCTTAACAGGGAAGAACACTGAAGCTTTCTTT	CASSLTGKNTEAFF	few	-	TRBJ1-1	TRBV11-3
TGCGCCAGCAGGTTGGGGGGTCAAGAGACCCAGTACTTC	CASRLGGQETQYF	-	-	TRBJ2-5	TRBV5-1